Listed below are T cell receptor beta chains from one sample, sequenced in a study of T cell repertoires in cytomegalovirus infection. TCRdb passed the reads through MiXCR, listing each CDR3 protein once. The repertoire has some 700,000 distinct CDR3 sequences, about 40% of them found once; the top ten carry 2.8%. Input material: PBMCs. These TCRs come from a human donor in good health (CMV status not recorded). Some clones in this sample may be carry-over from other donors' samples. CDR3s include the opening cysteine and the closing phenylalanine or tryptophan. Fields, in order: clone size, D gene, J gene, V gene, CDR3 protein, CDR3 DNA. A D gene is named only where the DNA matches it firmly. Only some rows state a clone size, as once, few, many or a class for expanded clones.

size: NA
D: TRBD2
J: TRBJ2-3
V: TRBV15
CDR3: CAISSLAGTDTQYF
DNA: TGTGCCATAAGTAGCCTAGCGGGGACAGATACGCAGTATTTT

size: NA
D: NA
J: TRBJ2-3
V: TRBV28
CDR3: CASSLYAAGASTDTQYF
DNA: TGTGCCAGCAGTTTATATGCGGCGGGGGCCAGCACAGATACGCAGTATTTT

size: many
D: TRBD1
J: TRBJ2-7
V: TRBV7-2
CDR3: CASSLELTGGYEQYF
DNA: TGTGCCAGCAGCTTAGAGCTTACAGGGGGGTACGAGCAGTACTTC

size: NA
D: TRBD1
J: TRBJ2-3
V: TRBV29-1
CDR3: CSVPRTGLADTQYF
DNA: TGCAGCGTACCCCGGACAGGGTTGGCAGATACGCAGTATTTT

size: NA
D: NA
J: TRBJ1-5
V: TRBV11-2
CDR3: CASSKGTAGNQPQHF
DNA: TGTGCCAGCAGCAAAGGGACGGCGGGCAATCAGCCCCAGCATTTT

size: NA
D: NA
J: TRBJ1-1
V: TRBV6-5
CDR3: CASSYSRDRGNTEAFF
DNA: TGTGCCAGCAGTTACAGCAGGGACCGGGGGAACACTGAAGCTTTCTTT

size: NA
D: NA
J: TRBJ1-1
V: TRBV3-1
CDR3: CASSQGDTGPAFF
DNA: TGTGCCAGCAGCCAAGGAGACACAGGGCCCGCTTTCTTT

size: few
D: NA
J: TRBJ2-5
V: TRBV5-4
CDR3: CASSLAPAALETQYF
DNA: TGTGCCAGCAGCTTGGCGCCGGCTGCCCTAGAGACCCAGTACTTC

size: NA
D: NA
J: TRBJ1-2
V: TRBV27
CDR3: CASKFLGRGSNYGYTF
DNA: TGTGCCAGCAAGTTCTTGGGCCGCGGGAGTAACTATGGCTACACCTTC

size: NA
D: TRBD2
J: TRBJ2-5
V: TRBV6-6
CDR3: CASRVRAGGQETQYF
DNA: TGTGCCAGCAGGGTTCGGGCGGGAGGGCAAGAGACCCAGTACTTC

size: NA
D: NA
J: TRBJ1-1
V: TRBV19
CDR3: CASSIETGQNTEAFF
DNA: TGTGCCAGTAGTATAGAGACAGGACAGAACACTGAAGCTTTCTTT

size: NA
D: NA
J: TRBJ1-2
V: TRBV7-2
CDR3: CASSLAGRGERGYTF
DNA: TGTGCCAGCAGCTTAGCGGGGCGAGGGGAACGTGGCTACACCTTC

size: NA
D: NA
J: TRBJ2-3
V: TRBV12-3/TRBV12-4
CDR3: CASSSGSTSTDTQYF
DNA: TGTGCCAGCAGTTCCGGGAGTACCTCCACAGATACGCAGTATTTT

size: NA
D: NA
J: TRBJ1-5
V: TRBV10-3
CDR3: CAIGPQGSYQPQHF
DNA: TGTGCCATCGGTCCGCAGGGATCATATCAGCCCCAGCATTTT

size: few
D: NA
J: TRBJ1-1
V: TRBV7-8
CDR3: CASSLVVYTEAFF
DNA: TGTGCCAGCAGCTTAGTAGTTTACACTGAAGCTTTCTTT

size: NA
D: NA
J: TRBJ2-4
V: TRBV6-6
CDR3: CASSFGDQANIQYF
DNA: TGTGCCAGCAGTTTCGGGGACCAAGCAAACATTCAGTACTTC

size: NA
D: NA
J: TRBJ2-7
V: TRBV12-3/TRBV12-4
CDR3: CASSNQEGPYEQYF
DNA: TGTGCCAGCAGTAACCAGGAGGGCCCATACGAGCAGTACTTC

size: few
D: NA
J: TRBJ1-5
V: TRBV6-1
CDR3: CASSWSGYSNQPQHF
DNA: TGTGCCAGCAGTTGGTCAGGTTATAGCAATCAGCCCCAGCATTTT

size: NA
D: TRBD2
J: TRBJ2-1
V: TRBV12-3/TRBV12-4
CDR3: CASSFIGLAGSNEQFF
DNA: TGTGCCAGCAGTTTTATTGGACTAGCGGGATCTAATGAGCAGTTCTTC

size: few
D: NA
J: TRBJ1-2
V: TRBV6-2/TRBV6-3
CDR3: CASKTQHPGHPSGYTF
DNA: TGTGCCAGCAAAACGCAACACCCAGGACACCCGAGCGGCTACACCTTC

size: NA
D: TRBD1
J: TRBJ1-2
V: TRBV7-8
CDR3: CANSPQGQGTNYGYTF
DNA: TGTGCCAACAGCCCCCAAGGACAGGGCACTAACTATGGCTACACCTTC

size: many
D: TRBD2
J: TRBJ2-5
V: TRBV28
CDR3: CASSFRSGSETQYF
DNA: TGTGCCAGCAGTTTTAGAAGCGGGAGTGAGACCCAGTACTTC

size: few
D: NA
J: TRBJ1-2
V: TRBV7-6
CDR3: CASSGGDNYGYTF
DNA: TGTGCCAGCAGCGGAGGAGACAACTATGGCTACACCTTC

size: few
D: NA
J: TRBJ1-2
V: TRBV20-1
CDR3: CSARDRLRGDGYTF
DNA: TGCAGTGCTAGAGATCGCCTACGAGGGGATGGCTACACCTTC

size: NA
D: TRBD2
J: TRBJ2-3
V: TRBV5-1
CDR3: CASSGGTSGITDTQYF
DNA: TGCGCCAGCAGCGGAGGGACTAGCGGGATAACAGATACGCAGTATTTT

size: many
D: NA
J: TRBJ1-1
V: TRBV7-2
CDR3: CASSLRGANTEAFF
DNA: TGTGCCAGCAGCTTGAGGGGAGCGAACACTGAAGCTTTCTTT

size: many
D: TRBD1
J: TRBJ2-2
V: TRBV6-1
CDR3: CASSATGINTGELFF
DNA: TGTGCCAGCAGTGCGACAGGGATAAACACCGGGGAGCTGTTTTTT

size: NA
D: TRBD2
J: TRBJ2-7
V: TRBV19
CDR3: CANSRTSGREEQYF
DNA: TGTGCCAATAGTAGGACTAGCGGGAGAGAAGAGCAGTACTTC

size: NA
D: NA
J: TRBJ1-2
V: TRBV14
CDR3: CASSLLGPRGNGYTF
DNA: TGTGCCAGCAGCCTTCTAGGCCCTCGCGGAAACGGCTACACCTTC

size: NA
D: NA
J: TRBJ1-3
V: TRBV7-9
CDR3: CASSLSWGSAGSSGNTIYF
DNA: TGTGCCAGCAGCTTAAGTTGGGGCAGCGCCGGATCCTCTGGAAACACCATATATTTT

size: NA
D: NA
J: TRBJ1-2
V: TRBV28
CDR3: CATGTPDLSRKGYTF
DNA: TGTGCCACAGGGACTCCAGACTTAAGTCGGAAGGGCTACACCTTC

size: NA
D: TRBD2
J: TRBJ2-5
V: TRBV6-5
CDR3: CASSRSGSPMGGQETQYF
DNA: TGTGCCAGCAGTCGTAGCGGGAGTCCCATGGGAGGGCAAGAGACCCAGTACTTC

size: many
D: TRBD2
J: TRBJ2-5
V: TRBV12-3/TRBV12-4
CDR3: CASSFRTSGGPGRETQYF
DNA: TGTGCCAGCAGTTTTCGGACTAGCGGGGGCCCGGGCCGGGAGACCCAGTACTTC

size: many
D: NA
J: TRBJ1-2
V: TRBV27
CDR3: CASSNRAYGYTF
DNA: TGTGCCAGTTCCAACAGGGCCTATGGCTACACCTTC

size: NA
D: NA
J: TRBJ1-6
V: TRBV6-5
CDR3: CASSLIRSQGNNSPLHF
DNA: TGTGCCAGCAGTTTAATCCGTTCGCAGGGGAATAATTCACCCCTCCACTTT

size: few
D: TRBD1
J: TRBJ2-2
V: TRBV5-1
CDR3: CASSSQGDTGELFF
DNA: TGCGCCAGCAGCTCACAGGGGGACACCGGGGAGCTGTTTTTT

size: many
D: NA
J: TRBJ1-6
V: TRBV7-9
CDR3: CASSFSDNSPLHF
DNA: TGTGCCAGCAGCTTTAGTGATAATTCACCCCTCCACTTT

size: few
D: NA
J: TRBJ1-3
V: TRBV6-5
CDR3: CASSQGVKAGNTIYF
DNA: TGTGCCAGCAGCCAAGGAGTAAAGGCTGGAAACACCATATATTTT

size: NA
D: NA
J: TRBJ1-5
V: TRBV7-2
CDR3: CSSSLDIGNQPQHF
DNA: TGTTCCAGCAGCCTAGACATCGGAAATCAGCCCCAGCATTTT

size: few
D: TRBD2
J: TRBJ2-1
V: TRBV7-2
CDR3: CASSFSSGSVNEQFF
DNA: TGTGCCAGCAGCTTTTCTAGCGGGAGTGTTAATGAGCAGTTCTTC

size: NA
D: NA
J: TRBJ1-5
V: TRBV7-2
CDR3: CASSLRSGPGGGPPQHF
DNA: TGTGCCAGCAGCTTGAGGTCAGGGCCCGGGGGGGGGCCGCCCCAGCATTTT

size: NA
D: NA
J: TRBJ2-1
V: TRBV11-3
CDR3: CACSLTSSEQFF
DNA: TGTGCCTGCAGCTTAACTAGTTCGGAGCAGTTCTTC

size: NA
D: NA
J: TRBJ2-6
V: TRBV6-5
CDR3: CASSYSGGALGANVLTF
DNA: TGTGCCAGCAGTTACTCTGGGGGGGCGCTTGGGGCCAACGTCCTGACTTTC